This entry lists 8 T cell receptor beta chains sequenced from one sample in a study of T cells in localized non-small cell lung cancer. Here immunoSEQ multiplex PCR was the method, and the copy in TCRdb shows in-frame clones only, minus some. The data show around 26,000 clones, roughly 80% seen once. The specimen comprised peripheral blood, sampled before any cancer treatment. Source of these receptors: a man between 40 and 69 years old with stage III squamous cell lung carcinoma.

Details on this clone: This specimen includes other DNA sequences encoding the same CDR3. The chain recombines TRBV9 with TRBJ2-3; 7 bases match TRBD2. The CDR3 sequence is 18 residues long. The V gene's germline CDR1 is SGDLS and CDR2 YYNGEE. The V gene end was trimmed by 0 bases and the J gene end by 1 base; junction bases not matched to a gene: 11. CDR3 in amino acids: CASSVEGASGGGTDTQYF. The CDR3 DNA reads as TGTGCCAGCAGCGTAGAGGGCGCTAGCGGAGGTGGCACAGATACGCAGTATTTT.

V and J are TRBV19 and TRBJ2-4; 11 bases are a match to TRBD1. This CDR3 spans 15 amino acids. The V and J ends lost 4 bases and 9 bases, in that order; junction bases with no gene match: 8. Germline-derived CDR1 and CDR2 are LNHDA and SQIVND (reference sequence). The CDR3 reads CASSTSGTGGGIQYF. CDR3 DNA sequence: TGTGCCAGTAGTACTTCCGGGACAGGGGGAGGCATTCAGTACTTC.

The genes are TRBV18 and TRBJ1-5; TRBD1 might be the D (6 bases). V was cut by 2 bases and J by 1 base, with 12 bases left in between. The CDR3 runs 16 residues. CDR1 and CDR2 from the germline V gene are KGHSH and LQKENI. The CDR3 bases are TGTGCCAGCTCACCAACGGGGGGCGCGAGCAATCAGCCCCAGCATTTT. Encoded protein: CASSPTGGASNQPQHF.

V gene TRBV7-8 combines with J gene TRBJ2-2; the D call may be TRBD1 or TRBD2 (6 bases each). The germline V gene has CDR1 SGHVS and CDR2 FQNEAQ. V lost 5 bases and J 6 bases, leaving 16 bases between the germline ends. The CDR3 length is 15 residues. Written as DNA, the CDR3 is TGTGCCAGCAGCCGCAGTGGGGGGCAGGCCGGGGAGCTGTTTTTT. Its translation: CASSRSGGQAGELFF.

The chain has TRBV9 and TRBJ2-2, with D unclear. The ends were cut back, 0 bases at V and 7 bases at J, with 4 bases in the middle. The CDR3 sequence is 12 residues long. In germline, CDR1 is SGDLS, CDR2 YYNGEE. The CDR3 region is CASSVAIGELFF. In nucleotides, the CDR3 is TGTGCCAGCAGCGTAGCAATCGGGGAGCTGTTTTTT.

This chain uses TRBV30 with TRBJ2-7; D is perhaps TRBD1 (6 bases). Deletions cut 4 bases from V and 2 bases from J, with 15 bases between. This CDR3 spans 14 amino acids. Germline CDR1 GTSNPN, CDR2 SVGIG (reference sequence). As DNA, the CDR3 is TGTGCCTGGAACCCGACAGGAGACCCCTACGAGCAGTACTTC. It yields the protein CAWNPTGDPYEQYF.

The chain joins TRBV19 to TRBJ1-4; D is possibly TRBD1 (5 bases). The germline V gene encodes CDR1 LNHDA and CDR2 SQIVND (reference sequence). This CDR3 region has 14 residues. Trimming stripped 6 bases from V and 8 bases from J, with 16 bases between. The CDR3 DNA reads TGTGCCAGTAGACCAGGGTTGATACGCGAAAAACTGTTTTTT. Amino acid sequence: CASRPGLIREKLFF.

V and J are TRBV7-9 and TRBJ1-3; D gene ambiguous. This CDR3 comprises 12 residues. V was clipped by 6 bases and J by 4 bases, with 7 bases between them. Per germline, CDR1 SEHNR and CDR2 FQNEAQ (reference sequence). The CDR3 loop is CASRYQGNTIYF. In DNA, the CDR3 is TGTGCCAGCAGATACCAGGGAAACACCATATATTTT.